One and the same sample provided the 28 T cell receptor beta chains below, sequenced in a study of OX40 agonist ivuxolimab in advanced cancers. Libraries were prepared by immunoSEQ multiplex PCR; TCRdb keeps only in-frame clonotypes and omits some of them. The sample holds approximately 100,000 clones, under 90% seen once. Sequences were derived from CD4+ or CD8+ T cells sorted from blood, sampled in a trial of the OX40 agonist ivuxolimab. All receptors derive from an adult with an advanced solid tumor such as melanoma, head and neck, liver or kidney cancer.

This clone was counted only a few times. The chain combines TRBV9 with TRBJ1-4; 10 bases map to TRBD1. Germline-derived CDR1 and CDR2 are SGDLS and YYNGEE. The CDR3 is made up of 14 amino acids. The J segment lost 10 bases and the V segment lost 3 bases, leaving 6 bases of the junction unmatched. The CDR3, as DNA: TGTGCCAGCAGCGCGACAGGGGGCGCAGGAAAACTGTTTTTT. Its translation: CASSATGGAGKLFF.

This chain joins TRBV30 and TRBJ1-1; TRBD1 is a possible D gene (5 bases). There are 13 residues in the CDR3. Germline V gene lookup returns CDR1 GTSNPN and CDR2 SVGIG (reference sequence). V was cut by 2 bases and J by 4 bases, with 11 bases left in between. CDR3 bases: TGTGCCTGGAGTTCAGGGATCGGCACTGAAGCTTTCTTT. It codes for CAWSSGIGTEAFF.

V usage is TRBV6-5 and J usage is TRBJ2-1; D uncertain. The CDR3 is 13 amino acids. V was trimmed by 0 bases and J by 13 bases, leaving 13 bases between them. Germline lookup yields CDR1 MNHEY and CDR2 SVGAGI. CDR3 in amino acids: CASSYSGRVTQFF. DNA for the CDR3: TGTGCCAGCAGTTACTCGGGTCGGGTTACTCAGTTCTTC.

By share, this clone ranks as medium-sized (0.01 to 0.1%). The chain has TRBV19 and TRBJ1-2; D gene uncertain. CDR1 is LNHDA and CDR2 is SQIVND in the germline V gene (reference sequence). Trimming shortened V by 5 bases and J by 2 bases, and 9 bases separated the two germline ends. This CDR3 has 13 residues. The CDR3 coding sequence is TGTGCCAGTAGTCCCAGTATAAACTATGGCTACACCTTC. It specifies CASSPSINYGYTF.

The J gene is TRBJ2-5, the V gene TRBV27; no clear D. The CDR3 sequence is 14 residues long. Trimming pared 1 base from V and 5 bases from J, leaving 11 bases between. Germline V gives CDR1 MNHEY, CDR2 SMNVEV (reference sequence). The CDR3 sequence: CASSLYGGSETQYF. The CDR3 coding sequence is TGTGCCAGCAGTTTATACGGTGGCTCGGAGACCCAGTACTTC.

The table lists this clone with a few counts. DNA of the CDR3: TGTGCCAGTCTCATCCGGGTAACGAACACCGGGGAGCTGTTTTTT. Translation gives CASLIRVTNTGELFF. V usage is TRBV18 and J usage is TRBJ2-2; D is undetermined. The V gene's germline CDR1 is KGHSH and CDR2 LQKENI. The CDR3 sequence is 15 residues long. Trimming took 9 bases from V and 0 from J, leaving 14 bases between them.

V usage is TRBV2 and J usage is TRBJ2-5, with D perhaps given as TRBD1 or TRBD2 (6 bases each). Germline loops: CDR1 SNHLY, CDR2 FYNNEI. V lost 4 bases and J 5 bases, leaving 14 bases between the germline ends. The CDR3 totals 14 residues. In nucleotides, the CDR3 is TGTGCCAGCAGTGGGGGGGCCTCAAGGGAGACCCAGTACTTC. This translates into CASSGGASRETQYF.

V and J are TRBV27 and TRBJ2-2, with 9 bases aligning to TRBD2. The CDR3 is 15 amino acids. From germline, CDR1 is MNHEY and CDR2 SMNVEV (reference sequence). V was pared by 6 bases and J by 1 base, with 3 bases of the junction left unmatched. The CDR3 nucleotides read TGTGCCAGCAGACGAGCGGGAGGGAACACCGGGGAGCTGTTTTTT. This codes for CASRRAGGNTGELFF.

There are a few counts of this clone. The chain's CDR3 is CASSFRGSGETQYF. The CDR3 DNA is TGTGCCAGCAGCTTCAGGGGGTCCGGTGAGACCCAGTACTTC. The chain couples TRBV7-8 to TRBJ2-5; 7 bases align to TRBD1. The length of the CDR3 is 14 residues. The V segment lost 3 bases and the J segment 5 bases; nucleotides outside the gene matches: 6. The germline gives CDR1 SGHVS, CDR2 FQNEAQ.

This sequence joins TRBV2 and TRBJ2-1, with no clear D. With 10 bases removed from V and 4 bases from J, the gap between germline ends came to 23 bases. Germline CDR1 is SNHLY and CDR2 is FYNNEI. This CDR3 spans 16 amino acids. The CDR3 protein is CATSRRRTEVYNEQFF. The CDR3 bases are TGTGCCACGAGCCGTCGGCGGACCGAGGTTTACAATGAGCAGTTCTTC.

This clone was detected a few times. This chain joins TRBV7-2 and TRBJ1-6; D is undetermined. V was clipped by 8 bases and J by 10 bases, with 12 bases between them. In germline, CDR1 is SGHTA, CDR2 FQGNSA. The CDR3 spans 12 residues. CDR3 DNA sequence: TGTGCCAGCCGGGTCTCCCCGTCACCCCTCCACTTT. Encoded protein: CASRVSPSPLHF.

This chain joins TRBV4-3 and TRBJ1-2; TRBD1 matches 8 bases. The CDR3 totals 15 residues. J gave up 1 base and V 0 bases, and 1 base lay outside the gene matches. In germline, CDR1 is LGHNA, CDR2 YSLEER. The CDR3 loop is CASSQETGDNYGYTF. The CDR3 bases are TGCGCCAGCAGCCAAGAGACAGGGGATAACTATGGCTACACCTTC.

The sample holds many counts of this clone. The V and J genes are TRBV7-9 and TRBJ1-1, with a tentative D call TRBD1 (5 bases). This CDR3 has 14 residues. Per germline, CDR1 SEHNR and CDR2 FQNEAQ (reference sequence). Trimming stripped 1 base from V and 3 bases from J, with 9 bases between. The CDR3 DNA is TGTGCCAGCAGCTTAGTCGGGGGGTACACTGAAGCTTTCTTT. Protein: CASSLVGGYTEAFF.

This chain uses TRBV6-5 with TRBJ2-7, with 12 bases that match TRBD2. The CDR3 extends over 14 amino acids. After removal of 6 bases from V and 3 bases from J, the junction contained 3 bases not matched to a gene. Per the germline V gene, CDR1 is MNHEY and CDR2 is SVGAGI. This chain's CDR3 is CASSWTSGDYEQYF. The CDR3 DNA is TGTGCCAGCAGCTGGACTAGCGGGGACTACGAGCAGTACTTC.

The gene calls are TRBV4-1 and TRBJ1-1; unclear D gene. CDR3 length: 15 residues. The V end lost 6 bases, the J end lost 3 bases, and 17 bases lay between the germline ends. From germline, CDR1 is MGHRA and CDR2 YSYEKL. The CDR3 loop reads CASSTTKVWHTEAFF. In DNA, the CDR3 is TGCGCCAGCAGTACAACGAAGGTCTGGCACACTGAAGCTTTCTTT.

The V and J genes are TRBV19 and TRBJ1-2; tentatively, D is TRBD1 (5 bases). The length of the CDR3 is 15 residues. The germline CDR1 and CDR2 sequences are LNHDA and SQIVND (reference sequence). V was trimmed by 4 bases and J by 0 bases, leaving 12 bases between them. The CDR3 sequence: CASSRGYTTNYGYTF. The CDR3 DNA is TGTGCCAGTAGTAGGGGGTACACCACTAACTATGGCTACACCTTC.

This chain connects TRBV18 to TRBJ1-1; D is possibly TRBD1 (5 bases). The CDR3 totals 16 residues. Germline V lookup: CDR1 KGHSH, CDR2 LQKENI. V gave up 1 base and J gave up 0 bases, with 12 bases separating them. The CDR3 loop is CASSPQPWGMNTEAFF. CDR3 coding DNA: TGTGCCAGCTCACCACAACCATGGGGGATGAACACTGAAGCTTTCTTT. Together with reference TRBV18 and TRBJ1-1, the CDR3 gives the full variable domain: NAGVMQNPRHLVRRRGQEARLRCSPMKGHSHVYWYRQLPEEGLKFMVYLQKENIIDESGMPKERFSAEFPKEGPSILRIQQVVRGDSAAYFCASSPQPWGMNTEAFFGQGTRLTVV.

V gene TRBV18 combines with J gene TRBJ2-7; possible D gene TRBD1, 6 bases. The CDR3 sequence is 14 residues long. Germline V lookup: CDR1 KGHSH, CDR2 LQKENI. Trimming stripped 3 bases from V and 2 bases from J, with 11 bases between. Here the CDR3 reads CASSPRTETYEQYF. CDR3 in DNA: TGTGCCAGCTCACCCCGGACAGAGACCTACGAGCAGTACTTC.

The sample holds one count of this clone. This chain connects TRBV6-5 to TRBJ1-2; D perhaps matches TRBD1 (5 bases). In germline, CDR1 is MNHEY, CDR2 SVGAGI. The V end was cut by 5 bases, the J end by 6 bases, with 16 bases between. The CDR3 has 14 residues. Here the CDR3 reads CASSENRKENGYTF. The CDR3 nucleotides read TGTGCCAGCAGTGAAAACAGGAAGGAGAATGGCTACACCTTC.

The chain recombines TRBV5-1 with TRBJ2-2, with 11 bases aligning to TRBD2. The V and J ends lost 6 bases and 5 bases, in that order; junction bases with no gene match: 9. Germline V gives CDR1 SGHRS, CDR2 YFSETQ. This CDR3 has 16 amino acids. This chain's CDR3 is CASKTSGSVGTGELFF. CDR3 bases: TGCGCCAGCAAAACTAGCGGGAGTGTTGGGACCGGGGAGCTGTTTTTT.

With regard to this clone: A read error is likely, as this CDR3 ends without the conserved phenylalanine or tryptophan. No DNA is shown, since the ends of the CDR3 on it are uncertain; the CDR3 is the one TCRdb lists. Other DNA sequences in the same sample also yield this CDR3. The chain couples TRBV11-2 to TRBJ2-7; TRBD1 is taken as the D call from the table, unchecked against the DNA. Looked up from germline, CDR1 is SGHAT and CDR2 is FQNNGV. From its first to its last residue, the CDR3 has 12 amino acids. This CDR3 reads CASSLDGHGALL.

The CDR3 DNA sequence: TGTGCCAGCAGCTCCTACGCCCAGGGTTGGGGGACCCAGTACTTC. Encoded protein: CASSSYAQGWGTQYF. The chain links TRBV7-2 to TRBJ2-5, with D perhaps matching TRBD1 (5 bases). There are 15 residues in the CDR3. The germline V gene has CDR1 SGHTA and CDR2 FQGNSA. V was pared by 4 bases and J by 7 bases, with 19 bases between.

This clone was recorded a few times. The genes are TRBV14 and TRBJ1-1; 7 bases match TRBD1. The CDR3 is 15 amino acids. Germline lookup yields CDR1 SGHDN and CDR2 FVKESK. V lost 4 bases, J lost 5 bases, and 10 bases stayed unmatched. This CDR3 reads CASSPSTGWGTEAFF. In nucleotides, the CDR3 is TGTGCCAGCAGCCCTTCGACAGGGTGGGGGACTGAAGCTTTCTTT.

The gene calls are TRBV15 and TRBJ2-7; D unresolved. Germline loops: CDR1 LNHNV, CDR2 YYDKDF (reference sequence). The ends were cut back, 0 bases at V and 11 bases at J, with 11 bases in the middle. This CDR3 has 12 amino acids. Here the CDR3 reads CATSRDRAFEYF. The CDR3 DNA sequence: TGTGCCACCAGCAGAGATCGGGCCTTTGAGTACTTC.

This clone was seen a few times. This chain uses TRBV21-1 with TRBJ2-1; TRBD2, the table's D call, lacks a check against the DNA. TRBV21-1 is assigned pseudogene status. This CDR3 contains 18 residues. Written as DNA, the CDR3 is TGTGCCAGCAGCAAATGGAGACGGCGGGAGTGGTCCTACAATGAGCAGTTCTTC. The encoded protein is CASSKWRRREWSYNEQFF.

This clone was seen only once. The chain combines TRBV5-4 with TRBJ2-6; unclear D gene. V gave up 9 bases and J gave up 0 bases, with 13 bases separating them. From germline, CDR1 is SGHNT and CDR2 YYREEE (reference sequence). The CDR3 runs 15 residues. The CDR3, as DNA: TGTGCCACGGGCCCCCAAAGCTCTGGGGCCAACGTCCTGACTTTC. Translated: CATGPQSSGANVLTF.

This clone was counted between two and nine times. The chain recombines TRBV30 with TRBJ2-7, with TRBD2 matching over 8 bases. This CDR3 is 14 amino acids long. With V trimmed by 8 bases and J by 2 bases, 11 bases remained unmatched. CDR1 and CDR2 (germline): GTSNPN, SVGIG (reference sequence). The CDR3 DNA is TGTGCCGGGGGGAACGGAGCGGGGGCCTACGAGCAGTACTTC. As protein: CAGGNGAGAYEQYF.

This clone was detected only a few times. The chain is built from TRBV5-4 and TRBJ1-2; D is possibly TRBD1 (5 bases). Trimming left V 3 bases short and J 4 bases short, with 16 bases between. Germline CDR1 SGHNT, CDR2 YYREEE (reference sequence). This CDR3 region has 15 residues. The CDR3 sequence: CASSSRGSLGYGYTF. In DNA, the CDR3 is TGTGCCAGCAGCTCGAGGGGCTCACTGGGCTATGGCTACACCTTC.